This note documents a single T cell receptor (beta chain) sequence. Antigen: not known. This CDR3 spans 15 amino acids. The germline V gene encodes CDR1 SGHNT and CDR2 YYREEE (reference sequence). The data were obtained in a study of monozygotic twins with inflammatory bowel disease. There were around 3.5 ug of total RNA used for each TCR library. TCRdb reanalyzed the 5' RACE reads and collapses them to one entry per CDR3 protein, without DNA. The sample holds 300,000 to 400,000 distinct CDR3 sequences. Study observations and caveats: Resolution of different T cell subtypes was not achieved. Twins with IBD had fewer clonotypes in common with others than healthy twins, particularly during disease activity. Healthy co-twins, by inverse Simpson, had higher TCRbeta diversity than their siblings with IBD.

This TCR derives from a human donor with ulcerative colitis or Crohn's disease, or a healthy co-twin of an affected twin (not recorded which). The chain recombines TRBV5-4 with TRBJ2-5; the TRBD2 assignment by TCRdb is unverifiable without DNA. Source material: blood. The CDR3 spells CASTSPGEVGETQYF.